The 2 T cell receptor beta chains presented below share a single source sample, sequenced in a study of T cell responses to AZD1222 COVID-19 vaccine. Here immunoSEQ multiplex PCR was the method, and the copy in TCRdb shows in-frame clones only, minus some. The sample lists about 130,000 clones; 94% were seen once. Sequences were derived from peripheral blood, sampled on day 0 of AZD1222 vaccination. The origin of the receptors is an adult in good health.

The chain links TRBV27 to TRBJ1-2; perhaps TRBD1 as D (5 bases). Trimming stripped 3 bases from V and 8 bases from J, with 13 bases between. Looked up from germline, CDR1 is MNHEY and CDR2 is SMNVEV (reference sequence). This CDR3 comprises 13 residues. The CDR3 coding sequence is TGTGCCAGCAGTTTCCCCGGGGGACGAGGCTACACCTTC. It specifies CASSFPGGRGYTF.

The J gene is TRBJ1-2, the V gene TRBV20-1; no clear D. Trimming took off 5 bases at V and 4 bases at J, with 8 bases between the two ends. The CDR3 runs to 11 residues. Germline CDR1 DFQATT, CDR2 SNEGSKA (reference sequence). The CDR3 nucleotides are TGCAGTGCTTTGAGCAGCTATGGCTACACCTTC. Translated: CSALSSYGYTF.